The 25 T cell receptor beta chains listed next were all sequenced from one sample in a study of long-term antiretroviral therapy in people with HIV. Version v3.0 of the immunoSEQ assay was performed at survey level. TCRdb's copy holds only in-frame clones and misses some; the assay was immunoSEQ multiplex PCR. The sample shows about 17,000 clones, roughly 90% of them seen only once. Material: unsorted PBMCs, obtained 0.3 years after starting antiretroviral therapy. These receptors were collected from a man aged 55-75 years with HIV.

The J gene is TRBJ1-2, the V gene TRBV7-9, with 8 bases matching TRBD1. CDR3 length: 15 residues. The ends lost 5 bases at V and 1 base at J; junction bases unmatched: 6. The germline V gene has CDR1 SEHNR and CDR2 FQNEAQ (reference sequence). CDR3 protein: CASSASGGGNYGYTF. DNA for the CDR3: TGTGCCAGCAGCGCCTCAGGGGGCGGTAACTATGGCTACACCTTC.

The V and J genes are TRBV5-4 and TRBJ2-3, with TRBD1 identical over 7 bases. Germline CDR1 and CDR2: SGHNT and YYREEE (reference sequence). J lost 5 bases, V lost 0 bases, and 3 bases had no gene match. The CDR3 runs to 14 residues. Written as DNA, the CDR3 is TGTGCCAGCAGCTTGGGTCCAGGGGGAGATACGCAGTATTTT. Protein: CASSLGPGGDTQYF.

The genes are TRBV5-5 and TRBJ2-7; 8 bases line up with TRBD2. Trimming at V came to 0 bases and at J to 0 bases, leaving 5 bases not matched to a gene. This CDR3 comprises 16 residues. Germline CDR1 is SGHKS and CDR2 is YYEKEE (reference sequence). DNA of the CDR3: TGTGCCAGCAGCTTGGCCGGCGGGGGGAGCTCCTACGAGCAGTACTTC. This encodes CASSLAGGGSSYEQYF. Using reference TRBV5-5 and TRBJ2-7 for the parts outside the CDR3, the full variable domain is DAGVTQSPTHLIKTRGQQVTLRCSPISGHKSVSWYQQVLGQGPQFIFQYYEKEERGRGNFPDRFSARQFPNYSSELNVNALLLGDSALYLCASSLAGGGSSYEQYFGPGTRLTVT.

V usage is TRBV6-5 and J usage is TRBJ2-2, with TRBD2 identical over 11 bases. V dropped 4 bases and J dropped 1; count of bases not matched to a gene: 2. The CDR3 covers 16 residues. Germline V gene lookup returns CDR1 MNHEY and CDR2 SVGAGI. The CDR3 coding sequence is TGTGCCAGCAGTTTAGGACTAGCGGGGAACACCGGGGAGCTGTTTTTT. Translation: CASSLGLAGNTGELFF.

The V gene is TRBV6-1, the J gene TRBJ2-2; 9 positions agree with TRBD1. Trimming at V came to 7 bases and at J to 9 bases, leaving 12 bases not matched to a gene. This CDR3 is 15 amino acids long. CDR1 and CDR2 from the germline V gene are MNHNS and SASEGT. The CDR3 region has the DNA TGTGCCAGCAAATTTAGGACAGGGGTCGATCGGGAGCTGTTTTTT. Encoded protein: CASKFRTGVDRELFF.

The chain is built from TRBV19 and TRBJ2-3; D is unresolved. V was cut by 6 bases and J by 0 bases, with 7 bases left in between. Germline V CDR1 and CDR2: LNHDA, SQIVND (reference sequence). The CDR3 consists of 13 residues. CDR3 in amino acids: CASRYRSTDTQYF. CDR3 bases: TGTGCCAGTAGATATAGAAGCACAGATACGCAGTATTTT. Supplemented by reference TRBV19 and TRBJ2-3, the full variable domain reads DGGITQSPKYLFRKEGQNVTLSCEQNLNHDAMYWYRQDPGQGLRLIYYSQIVNDFQKGDIAEGYSVSREKKESFPLTVTSAQKNPTAFYLCASRYRSTDTQYFGPGTRLTVL.

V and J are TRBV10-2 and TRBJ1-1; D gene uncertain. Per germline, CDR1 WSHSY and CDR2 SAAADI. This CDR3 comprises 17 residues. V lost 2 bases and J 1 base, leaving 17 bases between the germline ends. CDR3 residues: CASSEPSGRGKNTEAFF. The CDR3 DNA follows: TGCGCCAGCAGTGAGCCGAGTGGACGGGGAAAGAACACTGAAGCTTTCTTT.

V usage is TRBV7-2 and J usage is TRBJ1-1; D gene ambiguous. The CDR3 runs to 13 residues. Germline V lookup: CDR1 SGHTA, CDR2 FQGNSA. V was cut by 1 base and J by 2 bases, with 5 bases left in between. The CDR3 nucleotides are TGTGCCAGCAGCTTAGGGCATAACACTGAAGCTTTCTTT. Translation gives CASSLGHNTEAFF.

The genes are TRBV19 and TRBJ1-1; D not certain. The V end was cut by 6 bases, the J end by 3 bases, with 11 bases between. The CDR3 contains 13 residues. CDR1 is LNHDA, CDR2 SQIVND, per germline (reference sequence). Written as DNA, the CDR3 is TGTGCCAGTAGGTTACAGCTGGACACTGAAGCTTTCTTT. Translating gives CASRLQLDTEAFF.

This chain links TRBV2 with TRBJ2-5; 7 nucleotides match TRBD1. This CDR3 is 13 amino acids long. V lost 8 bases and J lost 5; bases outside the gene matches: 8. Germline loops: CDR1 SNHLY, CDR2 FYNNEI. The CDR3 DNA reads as TGTGCCAGCGGCCCGGGACAGCTGGAGACCCAGTACTTC. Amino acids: CASGPGQLETQYF. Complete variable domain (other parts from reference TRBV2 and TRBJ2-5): EPEVTQTPSHQVTQMGQEVILRCVPISNHLYFYWYRQILGQKVEFLVSFYNNEISEKSEIFDDQFSVERPDGSNFTLKIRSTKLEDSAMYFCASGPGQLETQYFGPGTRLLVL.

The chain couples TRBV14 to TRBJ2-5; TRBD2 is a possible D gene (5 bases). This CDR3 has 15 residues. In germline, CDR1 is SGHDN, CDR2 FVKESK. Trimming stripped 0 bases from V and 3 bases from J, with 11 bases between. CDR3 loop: CASSQDGAGKETQYF. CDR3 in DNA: TGTGCCAGCAGCCAAGACGGTGCCGGGAAAGAGACCCAGTACTTC.

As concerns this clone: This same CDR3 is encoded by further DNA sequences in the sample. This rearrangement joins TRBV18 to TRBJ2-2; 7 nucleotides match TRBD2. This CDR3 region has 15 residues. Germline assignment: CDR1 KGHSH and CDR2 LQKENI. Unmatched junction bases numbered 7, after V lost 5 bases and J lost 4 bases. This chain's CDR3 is CASSRLAMGTGELFF. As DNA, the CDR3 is TGTGCCAGCTCAAGACTAGCTATGGGCACCGGGGAGCTGTTTTTT.

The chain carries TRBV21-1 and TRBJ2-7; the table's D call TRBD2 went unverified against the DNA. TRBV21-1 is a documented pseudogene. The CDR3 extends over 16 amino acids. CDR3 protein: CASSQTGGVSRNEQYF. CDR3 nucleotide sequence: TGTGCCAGCAGCCAAACGGGGGGGGTTAGCCGGAATGAGCAGTACTTC.

CDR3 DNA: TGTGCCAGCAGCTTAGACCCCCACTCCTACAATGAGCAGTTCTTC. Translation: CASSLDPHSYNEQFF. The chain employs TRBV7-3 and TRBJ2-1; D not certain. V gave up 2 bases and J gave up 0 bases, with 8 bases separating them. Germline CDR1 is SGHTA and CDR2 is FQGTGA. CDR3 size: 15 residues.

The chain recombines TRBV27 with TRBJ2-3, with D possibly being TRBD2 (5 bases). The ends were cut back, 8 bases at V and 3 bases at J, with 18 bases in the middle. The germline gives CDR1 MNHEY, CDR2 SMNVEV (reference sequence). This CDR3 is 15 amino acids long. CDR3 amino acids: CASGSFGIRTDTQYF. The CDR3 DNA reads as TGTGCCAGCGGCTCCTTCGGGATTCGGACAGATACGCAGTATTTT.

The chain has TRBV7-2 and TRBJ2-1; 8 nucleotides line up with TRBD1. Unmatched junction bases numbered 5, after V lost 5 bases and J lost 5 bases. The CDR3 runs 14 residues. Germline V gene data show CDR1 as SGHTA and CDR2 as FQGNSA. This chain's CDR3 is CASSLGTGHNEQFF. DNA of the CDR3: TGTGCCAGCAGCCTCGGGACAGGCCACAATGAGCAGTTCTTC.

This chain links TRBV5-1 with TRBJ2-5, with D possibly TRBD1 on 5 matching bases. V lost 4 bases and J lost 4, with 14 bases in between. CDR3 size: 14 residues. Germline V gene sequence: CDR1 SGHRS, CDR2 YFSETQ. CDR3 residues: CASSQRPGLETQYF. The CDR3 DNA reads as TGCGCCAGCAGCCAACGACCAGGGTTAGAGACCCAGTACTTC.

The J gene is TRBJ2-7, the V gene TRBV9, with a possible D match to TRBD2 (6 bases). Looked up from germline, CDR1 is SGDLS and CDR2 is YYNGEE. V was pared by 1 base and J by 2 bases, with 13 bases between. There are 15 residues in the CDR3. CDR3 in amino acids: CASSVSAGSAYEQYF. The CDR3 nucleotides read TGTGCCAGCAGCGTATCGGCGGGGTCTGCCTACGAGCAGTACTTC. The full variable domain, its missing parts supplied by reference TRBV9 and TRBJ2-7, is DSGVTQTPKHLITATGQRVTLRCSPRSGDLSVYWYQQSLDQGLQFLIQYYNGEERAKGNILERFSAQQFPDLHSELNLSSLELGDSALYFCASSVSAGSAYEQYFGPGTRLTVT.

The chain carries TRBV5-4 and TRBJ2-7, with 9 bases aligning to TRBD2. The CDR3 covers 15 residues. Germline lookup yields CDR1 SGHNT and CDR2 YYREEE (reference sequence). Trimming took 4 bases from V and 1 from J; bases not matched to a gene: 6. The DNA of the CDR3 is TGTGCCAGCAGCCGCGGGGGGGCCGAATCCTACGAGCAGTACTTC. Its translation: CASSRGGAESYEQYF.

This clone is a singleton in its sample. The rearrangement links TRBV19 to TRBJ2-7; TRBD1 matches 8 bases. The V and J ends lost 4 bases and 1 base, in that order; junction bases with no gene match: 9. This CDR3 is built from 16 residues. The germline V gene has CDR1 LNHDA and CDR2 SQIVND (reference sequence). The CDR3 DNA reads TGTGCCAGTAGTACAAAGGACAGGGCAGCTTCCTACGAGCAGTACTTC. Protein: CASSTKDRAASYEQYF.

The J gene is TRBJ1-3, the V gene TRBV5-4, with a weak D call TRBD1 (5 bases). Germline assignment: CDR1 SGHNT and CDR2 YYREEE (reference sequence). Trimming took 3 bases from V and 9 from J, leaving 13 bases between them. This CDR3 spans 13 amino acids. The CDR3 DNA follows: TGTGCCAGCAGCTCGGGACCCATCGGCACCATATATTTT. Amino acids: CASSSGPIGTIYF.

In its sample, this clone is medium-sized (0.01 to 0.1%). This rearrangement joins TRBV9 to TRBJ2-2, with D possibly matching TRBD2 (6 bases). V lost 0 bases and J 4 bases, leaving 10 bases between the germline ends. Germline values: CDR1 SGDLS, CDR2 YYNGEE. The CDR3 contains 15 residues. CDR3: CASSVGGKGTGELFF. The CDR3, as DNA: TGTGCCAGCAGCGTAGGCGGGAAGGGCACCGGGGAGCTGTTTTTT.

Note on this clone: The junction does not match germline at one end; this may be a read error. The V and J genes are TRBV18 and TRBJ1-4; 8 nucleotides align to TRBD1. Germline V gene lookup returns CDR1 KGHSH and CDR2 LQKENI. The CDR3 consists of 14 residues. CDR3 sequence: CASSPQGANVKLFF. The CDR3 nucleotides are TGTGCCAGCTCACCTCAGGGGGCGAATGTAAAACTGTTTTTT. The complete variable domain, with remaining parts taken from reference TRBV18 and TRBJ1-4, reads NAGVMQNPRHLVRRRGQEARLRCSPMKGHSHVYWYRQLPEEGLKFMVYLQKENIIDESGMPKERFSAEFPKEGPSILRIQQVVRGDSAAYFCASSPQGANVKLFFGSGTQLSVL.

Here the CDR3 DNA reads TGCGCCAGCAGCCGGGGACAGGGAGCCAACACCGGGGAGCTGTTTTTT. Amino acid sequence: CASSRGQGANTGELFF. The chain combines TRBV4-3 with TRBJ2-2; 9 bases are a match to TRBD1. V trimming: 4 bases; J trimming: 2 bases; junction bases outside the gene matches: 5. The length of the CDR3 is 16 residues. The V gene's germline CDR1 is LGHNA and CDR2 YSLEER.

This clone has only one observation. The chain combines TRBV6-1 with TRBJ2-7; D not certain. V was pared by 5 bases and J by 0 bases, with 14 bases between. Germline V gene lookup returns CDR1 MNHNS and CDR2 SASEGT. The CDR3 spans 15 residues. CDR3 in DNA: TGTGCCAGCAGTCCCGGGTGGCAGAGCTCCTACGAGCAGTACTTC. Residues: CASSPGWQSSYEQYF.